The next 26 T cell receptor beta chains were all read from a single sample in a study of T cells after yellow fever vaccination (dated by TCRdb to about 2019). The library was made by 5' RACE. The instrument was an Illumina HiSeq 2500. The public reads were reanalyzed by TCRdb: fastp trimming at Q25, MiXCR alignment, in-frame beta chains only. Rows with one shared CDR3 protein collapse into an entry with the most common genes and DNA. This sample comprises 160,000 or so distinct CDR3 sequences, 6% to 7.5% of them detected only once. In total, the top ten clones hold roughly 2.5% of the sample. What the treatment or condition label conveys for this sample: live attenuated yellow fever vaccine strain. Sample: CD4+ T cells sorted from PBMCs, taken about 5 days after the first yellow fever vaccination. The receptors were gathered from a man aged 18 to 30 who received the YFV17D yellow fever vaccine.

In this sample, this clonotype turned up once. V and J are TRBV6-4 and TRBJ1-5, with no clear D. V lost 9 bases and J 1 base, leaving 16 bases between the germline ends. CDR3 length: 15 residues. Germline CDR1 is MRHNA and CDR2 is SNTAGT. The CDR3 protein is CARYLRTWSNQPQHF. The CDR3 DNA reads TGTGCCAGGTATCTCCGAACCTGGAGCAATCAGCCCCAGCATTTT.

This clonotype was recorded many times. This chain connects TRBV7-9 to TRBJ2-1; TRBD2 matches 11 bases. The CDR3 is 15 residues long. Germline CDR1 reads SEHNR; CDR2 reads FQNEAQ (reference sequence). V trimming: 5 bases; J trimming: 6 bases; junction bases outside the gene matches: 6. CDR3 amino acids: CASSPTSGGSNEQFF. The CDR3 DNA sequence: TGTGCCAGCAGCCCAACTAGCGGGGGTAGCAATGAGCAGTTCTTC.

This rearrangement joins TRBV6-6 to TRBJ2-7; D is perhaps TRBD2 (5 bases). CDR3 length: 13 amino acids. The V end lost 4 bases, the J end lost 0 bases, and 7 bases lay between the germline ends. Germline CDR1 MNHNY, CDR2 SVGAGI (reference sequence). The CDR3 DNA reads as TGTGCCAGCAGTTCAGCGGACTCCTACGAGCAGTACTTC. It translates to CASSSADSYEQYF.

The table lists this clonotype with a few counts. The V and J genes are TRBV9 and TRBJ2-5, with no clear D. Germline V gene sequence: CDR1 SGDLS, CDR2 YYNGEE. V was shortened by 0 bases and J by 5 bases, with 11 bases between the two germline ends. CDR3 size: 14 residues. The CDR3 DNA reads as TGTGCCAGCAGCGTAGGCAATAGCCTGGAGACCCAGTACTTC. Translating it yields CASSVGNSLETQYF.

V gene TRBV7-2 combines with J gene TRBJ1-5, with 10 bases matching TRBD1. The CDR3 totals 17 residues. Germline CDR1 is SGHTA and CDR2 is FQGNSA. The V and J ends lost 1 base and 5 bases, in that order; junction bases with no gene match: 8. The chain's CDR3 is CASSLGGTGAYYQPQHF. The CDR3 bases are TGTGCCAGCAGCTTAGGAGGGACAGGGGCCTACTATCAGCCCCAGCATTTT.

The sample holds many counts of this clonotype. This sequence joins TRBV7-3 and TRBJ2-2, with D unresolved. The CDR3 is 13 residues long. The germline V and J ends were trimmed by 6 bases and 0 bases, with 5 bases remaining between them. Germline V gene lookup returns CDR1 SGHTA and CDR2 FQGTGA. DNA of the CDR3: TGTGCCAGCAGTGACTCGAACACCGGGGAGCTGTTTTTT. The encoded protein is CASSDSNTGELFF.

This clonotype was seen a few times. The chain recombines TRBV12-3 or TRBV12-4 with TRBJ1-1; D is unresolved. Between the trimmed V and J ends, which lost 2 bases and 12 bases, there was a span of 7 bases. The CDR3 length is 10 residues. In nucleotides, the CDR3 is TGTGCCAGCAGTTTATCGGTTCCTTTCTTT. This gives the protein CASSLSVPFF.

DNA for the CDR3: TGCGCCAGCATGGATACGGACAGGGGAGGGAATTCACCCCTCCACTTT. It codes for CASMDTDRGGNSPLHF. This chain uses TRBV5-1 with TRBJ1-6; 9 bases line up with TRBD1. This CDR3 contains 16 residues. Germline CDR1 reads SGHRS; CDR2 reads YFSETQ. Trimming at V came to 6 bases and at J to 7 bases, leaving 11 bases not matched to a gene.

This clonotype was seen a handful of times. The chain has TRBV11-2 and TRBJ1-3, with D perhaps TRBD1 (5 bases). The length of the CDR3 is 18 residues. Per the germline V gene, CDR1 is SGHAT and CDR2 is FQNNGV. V gave up 1 base and J gave up 0 bases, with 16 bases separating them. CDR3 amino acids: CASSLGAAGRFSGNTIYF. CDR3 bases: TGTGCCAGCAGCTTAGGGGCGGCGGGACGGTTCTCTGGAAACACCATATATTTT.

In its sample, this clonotype was seen many times. The chain combines TRBV28 with TRBJ2-7; TRBD1 matches 8 bases. The length of the CDR3 is 14 residues. Per germline, CDR1 MDHEN and CDR2 SYDVKM. J was trimmed by 6 bases and V by 3 bases; bases with no gene match: 7. The CDR3 region is CASSLGQEFGEQYV. The CDR3, as DNA: TGTGCCAGCAGTTTGGGACAGGAGTTCGGCGAGCAGTACGTC.

This clonotype was recorded a few times. The chain uses TRBV7-2 and TRBJ1-4; 9 bases map to TRBD1. The ends lost 5 bases at V and 14 bases at J; junction bases unmatched: 12. The CDR3 sequence is 14 residues long. CDR1 is SGHTA and CDR2 is FQGNSA in the germline V gene. The CDR3 DNA is TGTGCCAGCAGCCCCGACAGGGGGAGTGCCCTGCTGTTTTTT. It is translated as CASSPDRGSALLFF.

The chain links TRBV23-1 to TRBJ2-7, with 9 positions matching TRBD2. TRBV23-1 is annotated as an ORF whose role is uncertain. This CDR3 is built from 15 residues. This CDR3 reads CGLPPVAGDSYEQYV. In DNA, the CDR3 is TGCGGACTTCCCCCGGTAGCGGGGGACTCCTACGAGCAGTACGTC.

The sample holds a few counts of this clonotype. The V and J genes are TRBV7-9 and TRBJ1-2; 7 nucleotides line up with TRBD1. Per the germline V gene, CDR1 is SEHNR and CDR2 is FQNEAQ (reference sequence). The CDR3 totals 13 residues. Unmatched junction bases numbered 6, after V lost 5 bases and J lost 6 bases. CDR3 loop: CASSLTGEDGYTF. CDR3 coding DNA: TGTGCCAGCAGCCTCACAGGGGAAGATGGCTACACCTTC.

This clonotype has only a few counts. The genes are TRBV24-1 and TRBJ1-2; D is possibly TRBD1 (6 bases). The V end lost 2 bases, the J end lost 0 bases, and 9 bases lay between the germline ends. CDR3 length: 15 residues. Germline-derived CDR1 and CDR2 are KGHDR and SFDVKD. The CDR3 reads CATSDSSGANYGYTF. The CDR3 nucleotides are TGTGCCACCAGTGATTCGTCAGGGGCTAACTATGGCTACACCTTC.

This clonotype came up many times. The J gene is TRBJ2-3, the V gene TRBV3-1; TRBD2 is a possible D gene (5 bases). V was shortened by 1 base and J by 8 bases, with 13 bases between the two germline ends. Germline loops: CDR1 LGHDT, CDR2 YNNKEL (reference sequence). The CDR3 runs 14 residues. CDR3 loop: CASSQGLPSGTQYF. The CDR3 region has the DNA TGTGCCAGCAGCCAAGGACTACCGTCGGGTACGCAGTATTTT.

The rearrangement links TRBV20-1 to TRBJ2-5, with D possibly TRBD2 on 6 matching bases. V lost 0 bases, J lost 9 bases, and 14 bases lay in between. Germline-derived CDR1 and CDR2 are DFQATT and SNEGSKA (reference sequence). The CDR3 totals 13 residues. The CDR3 region is CSARDGGRWAQYF. The CDR3 region has the DNA TGCAGTGCTAGAGATGGGGGGAGATGGGCCCAGTACTTC.

In its sample, this clonotype was seen many times. This chain connects TRBV20-1 to TRBJ2-1; D is unresolved. CDR1 and CDR2 from the germline V gene are DFQATT and SNEGSKA (reference sequence). CDR3 size: 15 residues. Trimming stripped 1 base from V and 0 bases from J, with 10 bases between. DNA for the CDR3: TGCAGTGCTAGAGGACTCCAGAGCTCCTACAATGAGCAGTTCTTC. Protein: CSARGLQSSYNEQFF.

This clonotype has ten or more counts. The chain has TRBV10-2 and TRBJ2-2; TRBD1 is a possible D gene (6 bases). The CDR3 totals 14 residues. Trimming pared 9 bases from V and 1 base from J, leaving 12 bases between. Germline CDR1 WSHSY, CDR2 SAAADI. The DNA for the CDR3 is TGCGCCAGTCGAGGGGGACAGAACACCGGGGAGCTGTTTTTT. Residues: CASRGGQNTGELFF.

This clonotype occurred a few times. The V call is TRBV6-1, the J call TRBJ2-3, with D perhaps TRBD2 (5 bases). The CDR3 runs 15 residues. The V end lost 0 bases, the J end lost 4 bases, and 11 bases lay between the germline ends. The germline V gene encodes CDR1 MNHNS and CDR2 SASEGT. CDR3 DNA sequence: TGTGCCAGCAGTGAAGCTCCTAGCTCCGCAGATACGCAGTATTTT. This sequence encodes CASSEAPSSADTQYF.

The chain couples TRBV2 to TRBJ2-5, with 10 positions matching TRBD1. The V and J ends lost 3 bases and 9 bases, in that order; junction bases with no gene match: 1. Germline V gene sequence: CDR1 SNHLY, CDR2 FYNNEI. The length of the CDR3 is 12 residues. CDR3 coding DNA: TGTGCCAGCAGTGAGGACAGGGGGGCCCAGTACTTC. Its protein product is CASSEDRGAQYF.

As to this clonotype: This may be a read error: a much more frequent sequence differs by one nucleotide. V is TRBV5-1 and J is TRBJ2-5; D is unresolved. The CDR3 is 14 amino acids. The germline V and J ends were trimmed by 1 base and 5 bases, with 12 bases remaining between them. Per the germline V gene, CDR1 is SGHRS and CDR2 is YFSETQ. The CDR3 DNA reads TGCGCCAGCAGCTTGTCGGCATCTCACGAGACCCAGTACTTC. It yields the protein CASSLSASHETQYF.

Comment on this clonotype: Just one base apart from a much larger clone, this may be a read error. V usage is TRBV9 and J usage is TRBJ2-1; D is unresolved. The CDR3 has 15 residues. Trimming pared 0 bases from V and 10 bases from J, leaving 17 bases between. The germline gives CDR1 SGDLS, CDR2 YYNGEE. The DNA of the CDR3 is TGTGCCAGCAGCGTAGGCCCCCTCAGATGTGGGGAGCAGTTCTTC. Translated: CASSVGPLRCGEQFF.

This clonotype was recorded a few times. The genes are TRBV7-9 and TRBJ2-7, with TRBD2 matching 9 bases. The V and J ends lost 1 base and 0 bases, in that order; junction bases with no gene match: 4. Germline values: CDR1 SEHNR, CDR2 FQNEAQ (reference sequence). This CDR3 is built from 16 residues. CDR3 in DNA: TGTGCCAGCAGCTTAGGACTAGCGGCGAGCTCCTACGAGCAGTACTTC. This sequence encodes CASSLGLAASSYEQYF. Complete variable domain (other parts from reference TRBV7-9 and TRBJ2-7): DTGVSQNPRHKITKRGQNVTFRCDPISEHNRLYWYRQTLGQGPEFLTYFQNEAQLEKSRLLSDRFSAERPKGSFSTLEIQRTEQGDSAMYLCASSLGLAASSYEQYFGPGTRLTVT.

This clonotype was picked up many times. The chain employs TRBV12-3 or TRBV12-4 and TRBJ1-1, with a weak D call TRBD1 (6 bases). Trimming removed 6 bases from V and 0 bases from J, with 8 bases in between. There are 13 residues in the CDR3. The CDR3 reads CASRDRLNTEAFF. The CDR3 bases are TGTGCCAGCAGGGACAGATTGAACACTGAAGCTTTCTTT.

This clonotype was counted between two and nine times. The rearrangement links TRBV12-3 or TRBV12-4 to TRBJ2-7; D is possibly TRBD1 or TRBD2 (5 bases each). The CDR3 runs to 14 residues. Trimming took 3 bases from V and 7 from J, leaving 16 bases between them. CDR3 in amino acids: CASSFPGPGREQYF. The CDR3 DNA reads TGTGCCAGCAGTTTTCCGGGCCCGGGGCGGGAGCAGTACTTC.

This clonotype was found a few times. This chain uses TRBV20-1 with TRBJ2-7; TRBD1 might be the D (6 bases). The CDR3 totals 13 residues. The germline CDR1 and CDR2 sequences are DFQATT and SNEGSKA (reference sequence). Between the trimmed V and J ends, which lost 3 bases and 6 bases, there was a span of 15 bases. CDR3 coding DNA: TGCAGTGCTAGCGCCGGGACAACACCCGAGCAGTACTTC. Its protein is CSASAGTTPEQYF.